Listed below are T cell receptor beta chains from one sample, sequenced in a study of regulatory T cells in long-lasting Graves disease. TCRdb itself ran the multiplex PCR reads through MiXCR, one entry per CDR3 protein. The repertoire consists of 310,000 or so distinct CDR3 sequences, with 20% occurring once and the leading ten covering less than 35%. Material: peripheral blood mononuclear cells (PBMCs), obtained when the disease was refractory, from a patient treated with antithyroid drugs. The receptor set was obtained from a female donor with Graves disease. Both conserved end residues are part of each CDR3. A D gene is named only where the DNA matches it firmly. Only part of the rows carry a size: once, few, many, or a class if the clone is expanded.

V gene: TRBV28; clone size: few; D gene: .; J gene: TRBJ1-5; CDR3 protein: CASKEGDQPQHF; CDR3 DNA: TGTGCCAGCAAGGAGGGCGATCAGCCCCAGCATTTT
V gene: TRBV7-3; clone size: few; D gene: .; J gene: TRBJ2-2; CDR3 protein: CASSPLGGGNTGELFF; CDR3 DNA: TGTGCCAGCAGCCCCCTTGGGGGCGGGAACACCGGGGAGCTGTTTTTT
V gene: TRBV19; clone size: .; D gene: .; J gene: TRBJ2-7; CDR3 protein: CASSIKGSQAYEQYF; CDR3 DNA: TGTGCCAGTAGTATAAAGGGGTCGCAGGCCTACGAGCAGTACTTC
V gene: TRBV6-1; clone size: many; D gene: TRBD1; J gene: TRBJ2-1; CDR3 protein: CASRGDSHLPYNEQFF; CDR3 DNA: TGTGCCAGCAGGGGGGACAGCCACCTTCCCTACAATGAGCAGTTCTTC
V gene: TRBV5-1; clone size: .; D gene: TRBD2; J gene: TRBJ2-2; CDR3 protein: CASSFEWEGLGELFF; CDR3 DNA: TGCGCCAGCAGCTTCGAGTGGGAGGGCCTCGGGGAGCTGTTTTTT
V gene: TRBV6-5; clone size: few; D gene: .; J gene: TRBJ1-1; CDR3 protein: CASSSTGPAFF; CDR3 DNA: TGTGCCAGCAGTTCTACCGGCCCGGCTTTCTTT
V gene: TRBV10-3; clone size: .; D gene: .; J gene: TRBJ2-7; CDR3 protein: CAISDRGRRYF; CDR3 DNA: TGTGCCATCAGTGACCGGGGGCGCAGGTACTTC
V gene: TRBV19; clone size: few; D gene: .; J gene: TRBJ2-5; CDR3 protein: CASRKGLETQYF; CDR3 DNA: TGTGCCAGTCGGAAGGGGTTGGAGACCCAGTACTTC
V gene: TRBV28; clone size: few; D gene: .; J gene: TRBJ1-1; CDR3 protein: CASSFPLTGTEAFF; CDR3 DNA: TGTGCCAGCAGTTTCCCGCTCACAGGGACTGAAGCTTTCTTT
V gene: TRBV19; clone size: .; D gene: TRBD1; J gene: TRBJ2-7; CDR3 protein: CAGGQGLSYEQYF; CDR3 DNA: TGTGCCGGCGGACAGGGTTTAAGCTACGAGCAGTACTTC
V gene: TRBV7-9; clone size: .; D gene: .; J gene: TRBJ2-5; CDR3 protein: CASSLVATRETQYF; CDR3 DNA: TGTGCCAGCAGCTTAGTTGCGACCCGAGAGACCCAGTACTTC
V gene: TRBV27; clone size: .; D gene: .; J gene: TRBJ2-5; CDR3 protein: CASRELGPQETQYF; CDR3 DNA: TGTGCCAGCAGAGAACTAGGTCCCCAAGAGACCCAGTACTTC
V gene: TRBV2; clone size: many; D gene: TRBD1; J gene: TRBJ1-2; CDR3 protein: CASSELGTDYGYTF; CDR3 DNA: TGTGCCAGCAGTGAACTTGGGACAGATTATGGCTACACCTTC
V gene: TRBV6-4; clone size: few; D gene: TRBD1; J gene: TRBJ2-4; CDR3 protein: CASRRGGQVFRGKNIQYF; CDR3 DNA: TGTGCCAGCAGGAGAGGAGGACAGGTCTTTAGAGGCAAAAACATTCAGTACTTC
V gene: TRBV6-1; clone size: few; D gene: .; J gene: TRBJ1-1; CDR3 protein: CASILEGGLRARSFF; CDR3 DNA: TGTGCCAGCATCCTAGAGGGGGGGCTAAGGGCTAGGTCTTTCTTT
V gene: TRBV6-5; clone size: many; D gene: .; J gene: TRBJ1-5; CDR3 protein: CASSYSERFASNQPQHF; CDR3 DNA: TGTGCCAGCAGTTACTCAGAGAGGTTTGCTAGCAATCAGCCCCAGCATTTT
V gene: TRBV29-1; clone size: .; D gene: .; J gene: TRBJ1-1; CDR3 protein: CSGVEGQVPFF; CDR3 DNA: TGCAGCGGAGTTGAGGGGCAGGTCCCTTTCTTT
V gene: TRBV18; clone size: .; D gene: TRBD2; J gene: TRBJ2-7; CDR3 protein: CASSPGQTSDEQYF; CDR3 DNA: TGTGCCAGCTCACCTGGACAAACTAGCGACGAGCAGTACTTC
V gene: TRBV28; clone size: many; D gene: TRBD1; J gene: TRBJ2-7; CDR3 protein: CASSLVNRGYEQYF; CDR3 DNA: TGTGCCAGCAGTTTAGTTAACAGGGGATACGAGCAGTACTTC
V gene: TRBV6-1; clone size: few; D gene: .; J gene: TRBJ1-3; CDR3 protein: CASKAAGNTIYF; CDR3 DNA: TGTGCCAGCAAGGCAGCTGGAAACACCATATATTTT
V gene: TRBV6-4; clone size: many; D gene: .; J gene: TRBJ2-2; CDR3 protein: CASSDSRRAPSGTGELFF; CDR3 DNA: TGTGCCAGCAGTGACTCGCGGAGGGCCCCGTCGGGCACCGGGGAGCTGTTTTTT
V gene: TRBV3-1; clone size: few; D gene: .; J gene: TRBJ2-4; CDR3 protein: CASSQEPGWDIQYF; CDR3 DNA: TGTGCCAGCAGCCAAGAGCCGGGTTGGGACATTCAGTACTTC
V gene: TRBV20-1; clone size: .; D gene: .; J gene: TRBJ2-5; CDR3 protein: CSARSTRYQETQYF; CDR3 DNA: TGCAGTGCTAGGAGTACTAGGTACCAAGAGACCCAGTACTTC
V gene: TRBV28; clone size: .; D gene: .; J gene: TRBJ2-1; CDR3 protein: CASSLPGLISYNEQFF; CDR3 DNA: TGTGCCAGCAGTTTGCCGGGACTTATCTCCTACAATGAGCAGTTCTTC
V gene: TRBV24-1; clone size: many; D gene: TRBD1; J gene: TRBJ2-7; CDR3 protein: CATSDLPRTGSEEQYF; CDR3 DNA: TGTGCCACCAGTGATTTACCCCGGACAGGGTCTGAAGAGCAGTACTTC
V gene: TRBV19; clone size: .; D gene: .; J gene: TRBJ2-5; CDR3 protein: CASRGFGETQYF; CDR3 DNA: TGTGCCAGCCGAGGGTTCGGAGAGACCCAGTACTTC
V gene: TRBV3-1; clone size: many; D gene: .; J gene: TRBJ2-5; CDR3 protein: CASSQDGRGETQYF; CDR3 DNA: TGTGCCAGCAGCCAAGATGGTAGGGGGGAGACCCAGTACTTC
V gene: TRBV6-2/TRBV6-3; clone size: .; D gene: TRBD1; J gene: TRBJ1-6; CDR3 protein: CASSYSTGVLYNSPLHF; CDR3 DNA: TGTGCCAGCAGTTACTCGACAGGGGTTCTCTATAATTCACCCCTCCACTTT
V gene: TRBV6-1; clone size: many; D gene: TRBD1; J gene: TRBJ2-7; CDR3 protein: CASRRTGLTYEQYF; CDR3 DNA: TGTGCCAGCAGGAGGACAGGGCTAACCTACGAGCAGTACTTC
V gene: TRBV24-1; clone size: few; D gene: .; J gene: TRBJ1-2; CDR3 protein: CATSDRGLGYTF; CDR3 DNA: TGTGCCACCAGTGATCGCGGACTTGGCTACACCTTC
V gene: TRBV19; clone size: few; D gene: TRBD1; J gene: TRBJ1-6; CDR3 protein: CASSKLPGQGIGNSPLHF; CDR3 DNA: TGTGCCAGTAGTAAACTACCGGGACAGGGGATCGGTAATTCACCCCTCCACTTT
V gene: TRBV28; clone size: many; D gene: TRBD1; J gene: TRBJ2-7; CDR3 protein: CASRSPGQGGEQYF; CDR3 DNA: TGTGCCAGCAGGTCTCCGGGACAGGGAGGCGAGCAGTACTTC
V gene: TRBV11-1; clone size: few; D gene: .; J gene: TRBJ1-1; CDR3 protein: CASSPRRAGANTEAFF; CDR3 DNA: TGTGCCAGCAGCCCCCGACGGGCAGGGGCGAACACTGAAGCTTTCTTT
V gene: TRBV9; clone size: .; D gene: .; J gene: TRBJ1-2; CDR3 protein: CASSVAGAPGYTF; CDR3 DNA: TGTGCCAGCAGCGTAGCTGGGGCCCCCGGCTACACCTTC
V gene: TRBV6-5; clone size: many; D gene: .; J gene: TRBJ1-4; CDR3 protein: CASSYSQGSHEKLFF; CDR3 DNA: TGTGCCAGCAGTTACTCGCAGGGATCCCATGAAAAACTGTTTTTT
V gene: TRBV12-3/TRBV12-4; clone size: many; D gene: TRBD2; J gene: TRBJ2-7; CDR3 protein: CASNLLAGKEQYF; CDR3 DNA: TGTGCCAGCAATCTTCTAGCGGGTAAGGAGCAGTACTTC
V gene: TRBV5-1; clone size: many; D gene: TRBD1; J gene: TRBJ2-7; CDR3 protein: CASSKGQGLNEQYF; CDR3 DNA: TGCGCCAGCAGCAAGGGACAGGGGTTGAACGAGCAGTACTTC
V gene: TRBV6-5; clone size: many; D gene: TRBD2; J gene: TRBJ2-7; CDR3 protein: CASSYFGTSGPEQYF; CDR3 DNA: TGTGCCAGCAGTTATTTCGGTACTAGCGGCCCCGAGCAGTACTTC
V gene: TRBV5-1; clone size: .; D gene: TRBD1; J gene: TRBJ2-7; CDR3 protein: CAGSHRDRRFCEQYF; CDR3 DNA: TGCGCCGGCAGCCACCGGGACAGAAGGTTCTGCGAGCAGTACTTC
V gene: TRBV5-1; clone size: many; D gene: .; J gene: TRBJ1-4; CDR3 protein: CASRPGLRGRGEKLFF; CDR3 DNA: TGCGCCAGCAGGCCAGGACTCAGGGGAAGGGGTGAAAAACTGTTTTTT
V gene: TRBV12-3/TRBV12-4; clone size: few; D gene: TRBD1; J gene: TRBJ1-4; CDR3 protein: CASSYGTGGKLFF; CDR3 DNA: TGTGCCAGCAGTTATGGGACAGGGGGAAAACTGTTTTTT
V gene: TRBV7-9; clone size: .; D gene: .; J gene: TRBJ1-2; CDR3 protein: CASSSVSEADYGYTF; CDR3 DNA: TGTGCCAGCAGCTCGGTGTCGGAGGCCGACTATGGCTACACCTTC
V gene: TRBV18; clone size: .; D gene: .; J gene: TRBJ1-1; CDR3 protein: CASSPTENRAYTEAFF; CDR3 DNA: TGTGCCAGCTCACCAACCGAAAACAGGGCTTACACTGAAGCTTTCTTT
V gene: TRBV18; clone size: few; D gene: .; J gene: TRBJ1-1; CDR3 protein: CASSPPIGAGTEAFF; CDR3 DNA: TGTGCCAGCTCACCACCGATAGGGGCCGGTACTGAAGCTTTCTTT
V gene: TRBV11-2; clone size: many; D gene: .; J gene: TRBJ2-5; CDR3 protein: CASSLVFRETQYF; CDR3 DNA: TGTGCCAGCAGCTTAGTTTTCCGGGAGACCCAGTACTTC
V gene: TRBV7-4; clone size: .; D gene: .; J gene: TRBJ1-2; CDR3 protein: CASSLESGQQHGYTF; CDR3 DNA: TGTGCCAGCAGCTTAGAGTCAGGACAGCAACATGGCTACACCTTC
V gene: TRBV11-2; clone size: .; D gene: .; J gene: TRBJ1-1; CDR3 protein: CASSGWWDGGLAEAFF; CDR3 DNA: TGTGCCAGCAGCGGGTGGTGGGACGGGGGGCTCGCCGAAGCTTTCTTT
V gene: TRBV5-1; clone size: .; D gene: .; J gene: TRBJ1-1; CDR3 protein: CASSLVGSAMNTEAFF; CDR3 DNA: TGCGCCAGCAGCTTGGTAGGCAGCGCGATGAACACTGAAGCTTTCTTT
V gene: TRBV27; clone size: many; D gene: .; J gene: TRBJ2-7; CDR3 protein: CASSLSKGPYEQYF; CDR3 DNA: TGTGCCAGCAGTTTATCGAAGGGCCCCTACGAGCAGTACTTC
V gene: TRBV28; clone size: many; D gene: .; J gene: TRBJ2-5; CDR3 protein: CASSLRAQETQYF; CDR3 DNA: TGTGCCAGCAGTTTACGGGCGCAAGAGACCCAGTACTTC
V gene: TRBV27; clone size: many; D gene: TRBD1; J gene: TRBJ2-7; CDR3 protein: CASTQSRDRGPYEQYF; CDR3 DNA: TGTGCCAGCACCCAAAGCCGGGACAGGGGGCCCTACGAGCAGTACTTC
V gene: TRBV5-4; clone size: many; D gene: .; J gene: TRBJ2-5; CDR3 protein: CASSLQPYQETQYF; CDR3 DNA: TGTGCCAGCAGCTTACAGCCGTACCAAGAGACCCAGTACTTC
V gene: TRBV19; clone size: once; D gene: .; J gene: TRBJ2-5; CDR3 protein: CASGSRGGAETQYF; CDR3 DNA: TGTGCCAGTGGTTCGAGAGGGGGGGCAGAGACCCAGTACTTC
V gene: TRBV6-2/TRBV6-3; clone size: few; D gene: .; J gene: TRBJ1-1; CDR3 protein: CASSWTRGGTEAFF; CDR3 DNA: TGTGCCAGCAGTTGGACCCGGGGAGGCACTGAAGCTTTCTTT
V gene: TRBV29-1; clone size: .; D gene: .; J gene: TRBJ1-1; CDR3 protein: CSVEGRVRSEAFF; CDR3 DNA: TGCAGCGTTGAGGGCAGGGTCCGATCTGAAGCTTTCTTT
V gene: TRBV7-9; clone size: few; D gene: .; J gene: TRBJ2-5; CDR3 protein: CASSLGVLARETQYF; CDR3 DNA: TGTGCCAGCAGCTTAGGGGTACTTGCCAGGGAGACCCAGTACTTC
V gene: TRBV19; clone size: few; D gene: TRBD1; J gene: TRBJ1-3; CDR3 protein: CASQRTGGFSGNTIYF; CDR3 DNA: TGTGCCAGTCAGCGGACAGGGGGTTTTTCTGGAAACACCATATATTTT
V gene: TRBV6-1; clone size: few; D gene: .; J gene: TRBJ2-7; CDR3 protein: CASSVLLLGEQYF; CDR3 DNA: TGTGCCAGCAGTGTACTCCTCCTTGGAGAGCAGTACTTC
V gene: TRBV12-3/TRBV12-4; clone size: many; D gene: .; J gene: TRBJ1-5; CDR3 protein: CATAGGSAQHF; CDR3 DNA: TGTGCCACCGCCGGGGGATCAGCCCAGCATTTT